The rows below give T cell receptor beta chains drawn from one sample of a study of T cells in Graves' hyperthyroidism and ophthalmopathy. TCRdb independently ran MiXCR on the multiplex PCR reads; one entry per CDR3 protein. The table includes 450,000 to 700,000 distinct CDR3 sequences, about 45% detected once. Sequencing input: peripheral blood or thyroid tissue (not recorded which). These receptor sequences come from a young woman with Graves' hyperthyroidism. The CDR3 runs from the conserved cysteine through the conserved F or W. A D gene is named only where the DNA matches it firmly. Size is stated for part of the rows, as once, few or many counts, or as a class when the clone is expanded.

D gene | J gene | clone size | V gene | CDR3 protein | CDR3 DNA
TRBD2 | TRBJ2-7 | few | TRBV7-2 | CASSLENSGRVPNSYEQYF | TGTGCCAGCAGCTTAGAAAATAGCGGGAGGGTCCCAAACTCCTACGAGCAGTACTTC
. | TRBJ2-7 | many | TRBV15 | CATSRDLKTFSYEQYF | TGTGCCACCAGCAGAGATCTAAAGACATTCTCCTACGAGCAGTACTTC
TRBD2 | TRBJ2-7 | . | TRBV6-5 | CASRDSGGSSYEQYF | TGTGCCAGCAGAGATAGCGGGGGAAGCTCCTACGAGCAGTACTTC
. | TRBJ1-5 | . | TRBV20-1 | CSARGGVGWAQHF | TGCAGTGCTAGAGGGGGGGTAGGTTGGGCACAGCATTTT
. | TRBJ1-1 | many | TRBV2 | CATIEYPQVLEAFF | TGTGCCACCATAGAATACCCACAAGTTCTTGAAGCTTTCTTT
TRBD1 | TRBJ1-2 | . | TRBV12-5 | CASGNEYRGHGYTF | TGTGCTAGTGGTAACGAATACAGGGGGCACGGCTACACCTTC
TRBD1 | TRBJ1-1 | many | TRBV7-9 | CASSSGGNTEAFF | TGTGCCAGCAGTTCAGGGGGGAACACTGAAGCTTTCTTT
TRBD2 | TRBJ2-1 | . | TRBV2 | CASSSGSSYNEQFF | TGTGCCAGCAGTAGCGGGAGCTCCTACAATGAGCAGTTCTTC
TRBD1 | TRBJ2-2 | many | TRBV5-1 | CASRLGQVGGELFF | TGCGCCAGCAGACTCGGACAGGTTGGCGGGGAGCTGTTTTTT
. | TRBJ1-2 | once | TRBV29-1 | CSSEVHTNYGYTF | TGCAGCAGTGAAGTCCATACTAACTATGGCTACACCTTC
. | TRBJ2-7 | . | TRBV7-9 | CDSIRGSENNEQYF | TGTGACTCTATCAGGGGTAGCGAGAACAATGAGCAGTACTTC
TRBD1 | TRBJ2-3 | . | TRBV29-1 | CSAADRGRDTQYF | TGCAGCGCTGCGGACAGGGGGAGAGATACGCAGTATTTT
. | TRBJ1-2 | many | TRBV2 | CASSDPGGQYGYTF | TGTGCCAGCAGTGACCCCGGGGGCCAGTATGGCTACACCTTC
. | TRBJ2-1 | . | TRBV2 | CASSKTRDGGNEQFF | TGTGCCAGCAGCAAAACTAGAGATGGAGGCAATGAGCAGTTCTTC
. | TRBJ2-2 | once | TRBV29-1 | CSVENLGTGELFF | TGCAGCGTTGAAAATTTGGGGACAGGGGAGCTGTTTTTT
TRBD1 | TRBJ1-6 | . | TRBV2 | CASSEPGEDRGTPLHF | TGTGCCAGCAGTGAACCGGGTGAGGACAGGGGTACACCCCTCCACTTT